Below, 27 T cell receptor beta chains from the same sample are listed, as sequenced in a study of cytomegalovirus exposure and HLA in healthy donors. The PCR was carried out with 60 Vbeta primers and 13 Jbeta primers. Generated by immunoSEQ multiplex PCR, the TCRdb table keeps only in-frame clones and is missing some. The table has under 130,000 clones, approximately 79% seen once. Material: PBMCs. Source of these receptors: a woman aged 40 to 55 in good health and CMV-seronegative.

The chain employs TRBV30 and TRBJ2-1, with 7 bases identical to TRBD2. Unmatched junction bases numbered 2, after V lost 0 bases and J lost 6 bases. This CDR3 has 13 amino acids. The germline V gene has CDR1 GTSNPN and CDR2 SVGIG (reference sequence). CDR3 bases: TGTGCCTGGAGTGTATGGGGGGGCAATGAGCAGTTCTTC. Translated: CAWSVWGGNEQFF.

This clone was observed a few times. The rearrangement joins TRBV6-6 to TRBJ2-1; weak D call: TRBD2 (6 bases). The germline V and J ends were trimmed by 0 bases and 13 bases, with 10 bases remaining between them. Germline CDR1 MNHNY, CDR2 SVGAGI (reference sequence). This CDR3 contains 12 residues. CDR3 region: CASSYSPSDQFF. The DNA of the CDR3 is TGTGCCAGCAGTTACTCTCCTAGCGACCAGTTCTTC.

V gene TRBV5-8 combines with J gene TRBJ2-1; 7 nucleotides match TRBD1. J gave up 4 bases and V 3 bases, and 1 base lay outside the gene matches. Looked up from germline, CDR1 is SGHTS and CDR2 is YDEGEE. This CDR3 is built from 13 residues. CDR3 in amino acids: CASSWDSYNEQFF. CDR3 nucleotide sequence: TGTGCCAGCAGCTGGGACAGTTACAATGAGCAGTTCTTC.

The chain recombines TRBV29-1 with TRBJ2-7, with TRBD1 matching 9 bases. The germline CDR1 and CDR2 sequences are SQVTM and ANQGSEA. The J segment lost 7 bases and the V segment lost 0 bases, leaving 4 bases of the junction unmatched. The CDR3 has 13 amino acids. CDR3 coding DNA: TGCAGCGTTGAAGAACAGGGGGCGTTTGAGCAGTACTTC. Translating gives CSVEEQGAFEQYF.

This chain joins TRBV28 and TRBJ2-2, with 7 positions matching TRBD1. Trimming removed 8 bases from V and 3 bases from J; junction bases left unmatched: 6. From germline, CDR1 is MDHEN and CDR2 SYDVKM. The CDR3 contains 14 residues. The CDR3 here is CASAIGGDTGELFF. The CDR3 region has the DNA TGTGCCAGCGCGATAGGGGGCGACACCGGGGAGCTGTTTTTT.

V usage is TRBV7-2 and J usage is TRBJ2-7; the match to TRBD2 covers 9 bases. CDR1 is SGHTA, CDR2 FQGNSA, per germline. V shed 0 bases and J 5 bases; nucleotides not matched to a gene: 5. The CDR3 spans 15 residues. The CDR3 sequence: CASSLASLAGNEQYF. CDR3 nucleotide sequence: TGTGCCAGCAGCTTAGCATCCCTAGCGGGGAACGAGCAGTACTTC.

The chain is built from TRBV29-1 and TRBJ2-3, with 12 bases fitting TRBD2. Germline CDR1 SQVTM, CDR2 ANQGSEA. The CDR3 has 14 amino acids. V lost 3 bases and J lost 3; bases outside the gene matches: 1. CDR3 in DNA: TGCAGCGTTGAGACTAGCGGGAGAACAGATACGCAGTATTTT. Its translation is CSVETSGRTDTQYF.

This clone was seen a handful of times. The V and J genes are TRBV19 and TRBJ2-1; perhaps TRBD2 as D (8 bases). The CDR3 is 23 amino acids. Germline V gives CDR1 LNHDA, CDR2 SQIVND (reference sequence). Trimming took off 10 bases at V and 0 bases at J, with 40 bases between the two ends. The CDR3: CATGKTGQPGLVEVRSSYNEQFF. The CDR3 DNA reads as TGTGCCACCGGAAAGACGGGACAGCCGGGACTAGTGGAGGTTAGGAGCTCCTACAATGAGCAGTTCTTC.

The rearrangement joins TRBV6-1 to TRBJ2-1; 7 bases fit TRBD2. The CDR3 is 14 residues long. V dropped 7 bases and J dropped 5; count of bases not matched to a gene: 8. Germline V gives CDR1 MNHNS, CDR2 SASEGT. CDR3 nucleotides: TGTGCCAGCACCGTTATCGCGGGAGACAATGAGCAGTTCTTC. Translation: CASTVIAGDNEQFF.

Only a few counts were recorded for this clone. The chain uses TRBV6-1 and TRBJ1-5, with D uncertain. The ends were cut back, 4 bases at V and 7 bases at J, with 17 bases in the middle. CDR1 is MNHNS and CDR2 is SASEGT in the germline V gene. This CDR3 comprises 15 residues. CDR3 region: CASSVTSGLKQPQHF. DNA for the CDR3: TGTGCCAGCAGTGTAACTTCTGGTTTGAAGCAGCCCCAGCATTTT.

Regarding this clone: An end of the junction differs from the germline gene, which may be a read error. The V call is TRBV11-2, the J call TRBJ1-1; 7 positions match TRBD1. There are 16 residues in the CDR3. Germline V gene data show CDR1 as SGHAT and CDR2 as FQNNGV. The CDR3 region has the DNA TGTGCCAGCAGCTCACCTCGGCGGGGACAGAACACTGAGGCTTTCTTT. Translated: CASSSPRRGQNTEAFF. Using reference TRBV11-2 and TRBJ1-1 for the parts outside the CDR3, the full variable domain is EAGVAQSPRYKIIEKRQSVAFWCNPISGHATLYWYQQILGQGPKLLIQFQNNGVVDDSQLPKDRFSAERLKGVDSTLKIQPAKLEDSAVYLCASSSPRRGQNTEAFFGQGTRLTVV.

The chain's CDR3 is CASRSRQALHF. The CDR3 coding sequence is TGTGCCAGCAGATCTCGACAGGCCCTCCACTTT. V gene TRBV27 combines with J gene TRBJ1-6; maybe TRBD1 (6 bases). V lost 6 bases to trimming and J lost 14 bases, with 11 bases between them. The CDR3 consists of 11 residues. CDR1 is MNHEY, CDR2 SMNVEV, per germline (reference sequence).

The J gene is TRBJ1-1, the V gene TRBV6-5; the D is unclear. Germline assignment: CDR1 MNHEY and CDR2 SVGAGI. The CDR3 is 15 amino acids. Trimming removed 6 bases at V and 3 bases at J, with 17 bases between. The CDR3 DNA is TGTGCCAGCAGGCCCCGACAAGGAGGATACACTGAAGCTTTCTTT. This encodes CASRPRQGGYTEAFF.

This CDR3 is CASSHEQSGLGKAVFF. The CDR3 DNA reads TGTGCCAGCAGCCATGAACAGAGCGGGCTCGGTAAGGCGGTGTTCTTC. The chain links TRBV7-8 to TRBJ2-1, with D possibly matching TRBD2 (6 bases). The CDR3 is made up of 16 amino acids. V was shortened by 5 bases and J by 15 bases, with 29 bases between the two germline ends. From germline, CDR1 is SGHVS and CDR2 FQNEAQ.

This chain uses TRBV7-6 with TRBJ2-3; 9 bases match TRBD2. V lost 0 bases, J lost 2 bases, and 6 bases stayed unmatched. CDR1 and CDR2 (germline): SGHVS, FNYEAQ. The CDR3 is 17 amino acids. In nucleotides, the CDR3 is TGTGCCAGCAGCTTAGCCCCCCTAGCGGGGACCACAGATACGCAGTATTTT. Residues: CASSLAPLAGTTDTQYF.

The genes are TRBV5-1 and TRBJ1-4; D is unresolved. Germline-derived CDR1 and CDR2 are SGHRS and YFSETQ. V lost 4 bases, J lost 6 bases, and 13 bases lay in between. CDR3 length equals 14 residues. The CDR3 bases are TGCGCCAGCAGCCTGGTCCCCCGTGATGAAAAACTGTTTTTT. Amino acids: CASSLVPRDEKLFF.

Worth noting for this clone: This sample also contains other DNA sequences that code for the same CDR3. The V call is TRBV6-5, the J call TRBJ2-7; 7 positions match TRBD1. The V segment lost 2 bases and the J segment 2 bases; nucleotides outside the gene matches: 3. This CDR3 is built from 14 residues. Germline-derived CDR1 and CDR2 are MNHEY and SVGAGI. The CDR3 reads CASSYNRGAYEQYF. In nucleotides, the CDR3 is TGTGCCAGCAGTTACAACAGGGGAGCCTACGAGCAGTACTTC.

The rearrangement uses TRBV9 and TRBJ2-7, with a weak D call TRBD1 (5 bases). CDR1 and CDR2 from the germline V gene are SGDLS and YYNGEE. V lost 3 bases and J lost 3, with 10 bases in between. The CDR3 spans 13 residues. The CDR3 nucleotides are TGTGCCAGCAGCGCTCCCCAGGGCTACGAGCAGTACTTC. Translated: CASSAPQGYEQYF. Combining the CDR3 with reference TRBV9 and TRBJ2-7 gives the whole variable domain DSGVTQTPKHLITATGQRVTLRCSPRSGDLSVYWYQQSLDQGLQFLIQYYNGEERAKGNILERFSAQQFPDLHSELNLSSLELGDSALYFCASSAPQGYEQYFGPGTRLTVT.

This chain joins TRBV5-1 and TRBJ2-1; D is perhaps TRBD1 (6 bases). CDR3 length: 16 amino acids. Germline-derived CDR1 and CDR2 are SGHRS and YFSETQ. The germline V and J ends were trimmed by 1 base and 0 bases, with 11 bases remaining between them. Written as DNA, the CDR3 is TGCGCCAGCAGCTTGATGGGGGACAACTCCTACAATGAGCAGTTCTTC. Its protein product is CASSLMGDNSYNEQFF.

The chain combines TRBV29-1 with TRBJ1-1, with no clear D. CDR3 length equals 16 residues. V lost 3 bases and J lost 1, with 18 bases in between. The germline gives CDR1 SQVTM, CDR2 ANQGSEA. The CDR3 region is CSVEVHKSRPNTEAFF. In nucleotides, the CDR3 is TGCAGCGTTGAGGTGCATAAAAGCAGGCCGAACACTGAAGCTTTCTTT.

The chain combines TRBV27 with TRBJ1-1; possibly TRBD1 for D (6 bases). The ends were cut back, 6 bases at V and 4 bases at J, with 9 bases in the middle. This CDR3 spans 12 amino acids. Germline V gene data show CDR1 as MNHEY and CDR2 as SMNVEV (reference sequence). The CDR3 region is CASSPTGTEAFF. For the CDR3, the DNA is TGTGCCAGCAGCCCGACAGGCACTGAAGCTTTCTTT.

This clone has a handful of counts. This rearrangement joins TRBV29-1 to TRBJ1-6, with 9 bases fitting TRBD1. In germline, CDR1 is SQVTM, CDR2 ANQGSEA. Trimming took 8 bases from V and 9 from J; bases not matched to a gene: 8. The CDR3 runs to 13 residues. DNA of the CDR3: TGCAGCACTCGGACAGGGGCGGGTTCACCCCTCCACTTT. Its protein is CSTRTGAGSPLHF. The entire variable domain, with the rest obtained from reference TRBV29-1 and TRBJ1-6, is as follows: SAVISQKPSRDICQRGTSLTIQCQVDSQVTMMFWYRQQPGQSLTLIATANQGSEATYESGFVIDKFPISRPNLTFSTLTVSNMSPEDSSIYLCSTRTGAGSPLHFGNGTRLTVT.

The CDR3 DNA sequence: TGTGCCAGCAGGTTTTTTCAGGAACCCTCCTACGAGCAGTACTTC. Translating it yields CASRFFQEPSYEQYF. This chain links TRBV2 with TRBJ2-7; unclear D gene. Per the germline V gene, CDR1 is SNHLY and CDR2 is FYNNEI. Trimming left V 6 bases short and J 0 bases short, with 15 bases between. The CDR3 is made up of 15 amino acids.

This clone was observed a few times. The V gene is TRBV6-5, the J gene TRBJ2-1, with 9 bases fitting TRBD2. The ends lost 6 bases at V and 7 bases at J; junction bases unmatched: 7. CDR1 is MNHEY and CDR2 is SVGAGI in the germline V gene. CDR3 size: 14 residues. In nucleotides, the CDR3 is TGTGCCAGCAGCCTGGGCGGGAGGGCTAATGAGCAGTTCTTC. This encodes CASSLGGRANEQFF.

The gene calls are TRBV7-8 and TRBJ2-7, with 9 bases identical to TRBD2. The V and J ends lost 0 bases and 2 bases, in that order; junction bases with no gene match: 8. The V gene's germline CDR1 is SGHVS and CDR2 FQNEAQ. CDR3 length: 17 residues. CDR3 residues: CASSLALVLAGPYEQYF. CDR3 nucleotides: TGTGCCAGCAGCTTAGCGTTAGTCCTAGCGGGGCCCTACGAGCAGTACTTC. Supplemented by reference TRBV7-8 and TRBJ2-7, the full variable domain reads GAGVSQSPRYKVAKRGQDVALRCDPISGHVSLFWYQQALGQGPEFLTYFQNEAQLDKSGLPSDRFFAERPEGSVSTLKIQRTQQEDSAVYLCASSLALVLAGPYEQYFGPGTRLTVT.

This CDR3 is CASSPDGGGQETQYF. The CDR3 DNA is TGTGCCAGCTCACCAGACGGGGGGGGACAAGAGACCCAGTACTTC. This chain connects TRBV18 to TRBJ2-5, with TRBD2 matching 8 bases. The CDR3 extends over 15 amino acids. V was pared by 2 bases and J by 2 bases, with 4 bases of the junction left unmatched. Germline V gene lookup returns CDR1 KGHSH and CDR2 LQKENI.

The chain has TRBV7-2 and TRBJ2-2; maybe TRBD2 (6 bases). V lost 7 bases, J lost 6 bases, and 12 bases lay in between. This CDR3 has 13 residues. Germline V gives CDR1 SGHTA, CDR2 FQGNSA. The CDR3 loop reads CASTPGGPGELFF. DNA of the CDR3: TGTGCCAGCACCCCCGGAGGGCCCGGGGAGCTGTTTTTT.